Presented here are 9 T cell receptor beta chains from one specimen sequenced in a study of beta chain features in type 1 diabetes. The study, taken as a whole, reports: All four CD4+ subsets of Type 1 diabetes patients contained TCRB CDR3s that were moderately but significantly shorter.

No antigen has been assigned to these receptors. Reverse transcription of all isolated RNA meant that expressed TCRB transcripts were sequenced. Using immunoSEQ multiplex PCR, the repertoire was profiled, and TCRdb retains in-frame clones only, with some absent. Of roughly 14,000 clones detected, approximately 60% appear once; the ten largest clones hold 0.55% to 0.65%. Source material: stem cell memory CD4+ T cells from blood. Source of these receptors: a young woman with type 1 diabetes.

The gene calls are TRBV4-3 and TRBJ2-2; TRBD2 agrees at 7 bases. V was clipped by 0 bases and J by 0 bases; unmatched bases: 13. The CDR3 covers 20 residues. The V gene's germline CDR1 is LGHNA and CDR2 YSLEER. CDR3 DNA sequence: TGCGCCAGCAGCCAAGATTCCGGCGGGAGTAGTTTCGCGAACACCGGGGAGCTGTTTTTT. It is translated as CASSQDSGGSSFANTGELFF.

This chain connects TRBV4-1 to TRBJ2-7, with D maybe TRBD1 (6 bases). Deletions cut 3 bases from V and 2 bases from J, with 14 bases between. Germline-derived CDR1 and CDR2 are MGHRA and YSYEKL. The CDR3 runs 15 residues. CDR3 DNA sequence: TGCGCCAGCAGCCAGATGGGCGACAGGACCTACGAGCAGTACTTC. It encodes CASSQMGDRTYEQYF.

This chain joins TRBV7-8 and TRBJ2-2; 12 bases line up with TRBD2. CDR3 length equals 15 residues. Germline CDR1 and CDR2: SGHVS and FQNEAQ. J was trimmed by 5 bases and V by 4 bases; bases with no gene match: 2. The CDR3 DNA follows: TGTGCCAGCAGCTCCGGGACTAGCGGGACCGGGGAGCTGTTTTTT. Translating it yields CASSSGTSGTGELFF.

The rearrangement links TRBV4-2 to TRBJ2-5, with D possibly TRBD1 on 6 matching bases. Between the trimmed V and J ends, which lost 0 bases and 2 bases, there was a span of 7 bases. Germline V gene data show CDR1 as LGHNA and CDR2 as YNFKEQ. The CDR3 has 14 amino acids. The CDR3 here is CASSQDRGQETQYF. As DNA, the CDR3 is TGTGCCAGCAGCCAAGACAGGGGACAAGAGACCCAGTACTTC.

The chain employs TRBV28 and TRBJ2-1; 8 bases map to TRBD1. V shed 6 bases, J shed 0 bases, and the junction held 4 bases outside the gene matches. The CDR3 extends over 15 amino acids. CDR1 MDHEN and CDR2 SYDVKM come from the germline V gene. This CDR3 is CASRETGGSYNEQFF. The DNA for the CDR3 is TGTGCCAGCAGGGAAACAGGGGGCTCCTACAATGAGCAGTTCTTC.

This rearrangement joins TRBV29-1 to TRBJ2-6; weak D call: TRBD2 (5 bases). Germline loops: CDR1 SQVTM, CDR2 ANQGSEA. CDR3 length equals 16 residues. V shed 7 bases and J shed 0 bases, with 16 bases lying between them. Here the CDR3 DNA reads TGCAGCGCTCGGACTTTCTTCCGCTCTGGGGCCAACGTCCTGACTTTC. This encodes CSARTFFRSGANVLTF.

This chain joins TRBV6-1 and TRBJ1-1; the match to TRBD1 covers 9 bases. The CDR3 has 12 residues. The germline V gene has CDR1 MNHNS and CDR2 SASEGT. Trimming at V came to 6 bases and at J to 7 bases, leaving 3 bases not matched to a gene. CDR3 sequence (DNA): TGTGCCAGCAGGGGGGACAGGGATGAAGCTTTCTTT. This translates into CASRGDRDEAFF.

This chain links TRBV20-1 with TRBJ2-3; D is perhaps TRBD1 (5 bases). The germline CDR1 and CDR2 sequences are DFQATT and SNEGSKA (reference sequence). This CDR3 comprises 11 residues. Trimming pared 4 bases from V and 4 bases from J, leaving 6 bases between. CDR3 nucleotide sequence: TGCAGTGCTACAGGGTCAGATACGCAGTATTTT. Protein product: CSATGSDTQYF.

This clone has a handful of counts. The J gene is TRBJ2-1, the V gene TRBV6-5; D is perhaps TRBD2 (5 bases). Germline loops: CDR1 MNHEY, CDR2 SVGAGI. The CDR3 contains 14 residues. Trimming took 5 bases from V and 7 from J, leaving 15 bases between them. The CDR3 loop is CASSPDSPKNEQFF. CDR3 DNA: TGTGCCAGCAGTCCGGACTCCCCTAAGAATGAGCAGTTCTTC.